A single sample is the source of the 10 T cell receptor beta chains below, sequenced in a study of identical twins. TCRdb re-derived calls from the 5' RACE reads in MiXCR, one entry per CDR3 protein. The repertoire holds roughly 290,000 distinct CDR3 sequences, with roughly 8.6% as singletons. This same sample was also taken into another study, of yellow fever vaccine responses in identical twins.

The material sequenced was memory (CD45RO+) T cells sorted from blood. The receptors were gathered from a woman aged 18-30 years in good health.

The CDR3 DNA sequence: TGCAGCGTTGACACAGGGGGCGGCTACGAGCAGTACTTC. Encoded protein: CSVDTGGGYEQYF. The chain uses TRBV29-1 and TRBJ2-7; 9 nucleotides agree with TRBD1. The V gene's germline CDR1 is SQVTM and CDR2 ANQGSEA. Unmatched junction bases numbered 3, after V lost 3 bases and J lost 3 bases. There are 13 residues in the CDR3.

In its sample, this clonotype is medium-sized (0.01 to 0.1%). The chain couples TRBV7-9 to TRBJ2-3, with 7 bases identical to TRBD2. V was clipped by 3 bases and J by 2 bases; unmatched bases: 2. CDR1 and CDR2 from the germline V gene are SEHNR and FQNEAQ (reference sequence). The CDR3 runs 14 residues. The CDR3: CASSFGGVTDTQYF. CDR3 bases: TGTGCCAGCAGCTTTGGGGGGGTCACAGATACGCAGTATTTT.

This chain uses TRBV12-3 or TRBV12-4 with TRBJ2-5; the match to TRBD1 covers 9 bases. V dropped 7 bases and J dropped 2; count of bases not matched to a gene: 2. The CDR3 spans 13 residues. CDR3 coding DNA: TGTGCCAGCATTGGGACAGGGCAAGAGACCCAGTACTTC. Translation gives CASIGTGQETQYF.

This clonotype was observed many times. This chain links TRBV29-1 with TRBJ2-3; D not resolved. V was trimmed by 3 bases and J by 10 bases, leaving 14 bases between them. CDR1 is SQVTM, CDR2 ANQGSEA, per germline. This CDR3 is 12 amino acids long. Written as DNA, the CDR3 is TGCAGCGTTGATGGGTTCAAGACGGCGCAGTATTTT. Translation gives CSVDGFKTAQYF.

This clonotype was seen more than once but under ten times. V is TRBV19 and J is TRBJ1-2, with D possibly being TRBD1 (6 bases). Germline lookup yields CDR1 LNHDA and CDR2 SQIVND (reference sequence). The length of the CDR3 is 13 residues. Trimming stripped 3 bases from V and 8 bases from J, with 13 bases between. As DNA, the CDR3 is TGTGCCAGTAGTATCGAACAGGGAGGAGGCTACACCTTC. It yields the protein CASSIEQGGGYTF.

This clonotype showed up just a few times. J is TRBJ1-1 and V is TRBV5-1, with 9 bases fitting TRBD1. Per germline, CDR1 SGHRS and CDR2 YFSETQ. The CDR3 has 16 amino acids. Trimming removed 0 bases from V and 1 base from J; junction bases left unmatched: 4. DNA of the CDR3: TGCGCCAGCAGCTTGGGGGACAGGGACAAGAACACTGAAGCTTTCTTT. It translates to CASSLGDRDKNTEAFF.

This clonotype was detected a few times. The chain links TRBV7-6 to TRBJ2-2, with 15 bases matching TRBD2. CDR1 is SGHVS and CDR2 is FNYEAQ in the germline V gene. This CDR3 has 18 amino acids. The junction had 5 bases not matched to a gene; V was cut back by 1 base and J by 5 bases. In DNA form, the CDR3 reads TGTGCCAGCAGCTTAGACGGACTAGCGGGAGGGTGGACCGGGGAGCTGTTTTTT. This codes for CASSLDGLAGGWTGELFF.

CDR3 region: CASSPPSGGTYNEQFF. The DNA of the CDR3 is TGTGCCAGCTCACCACCTTCAGGGGGGACCTACAATGAGCAGTTCTTC. The chain carries TRBV18 and TRBJ2-1, with D possibly being TRBD1 (7 bases). There are 16 residues in the CDR3. Trimming removed 0 bases at V and 2 bases at J, with 11 bases between. CDR1 and CDR2 from the germline V gene are KGHSH and LQKENI. The entire variable domain, with the rest obtained from reference TRBV18 and TRBJ2-1, is as follows: NAGVMQNPRHLVRRRGQEARLRCSPMKGHSHVYWYRQLPEEGLKFMVYLQKENIIDESGMPKERFSAEFPKEGPSILRIQQVVRGDSAAYFCASSPPSGGTYNEQFFGPGTRLTVL.

The gene calls are TRBV11-2 and TRBJ1-1, with a possible D match to TRBD1 (6 bases). There are 15 residues in the CDR3. V was pared by 6 bases and J by 6 bases, with 20 bases between. In germline, CDR1 is SGHAT, CDR2 FQNNGV. CDR3: CASRQSGGRSAEAFF. The CDR3 nucleotides are TGTGCCAGCAGACAGTCGGGGGGGCGGTCGGCTGAAGCTTTCTTT.

There are many counts of this clonotype. The chain joins TRBV28 to TRBJ1-2; 9 nucleotides match TRBD1. Germline V CDR1 and CDR2: MDHEN, SYDVKM. V shed 4 bases and J 5 bases; nucleotides not matched to a gene: 8. The CDR3 loop spans 15 amino acids. CDR3 DNA: TGTGCCAGCAGTTCCCAGACAGGGGGAGTTTATGGCTACACCTTC. Protein sequence: CASSSQTGGVYGYTF.